A single sample is the source of the 8 T cell receptor beta chains below, sequenced in a study of shared clonotypes between healthy human individuals. Sequencing used immunoSEQ multiplex PCR; TCRdb keeps in-frame clones, though not all of them. The sample carries about 820,000 clones, 80% to 95% recorded once. The naive CD8 population came from CD45RO-negative cells selected for CCR7, without terminally differentiated effector memory CD45RA+ cells. What was sequenced was naive CD8+ T cells sorted from blood. The origin of the receptors is a man younger than 40 in good health.

The chain couples TRBV10-1 to TRBJ1-1; no reliable D call. The CDR3 has 13 amino acids. In germline, CDR1 is WNHNN, CDR2 SYGVQD (reference sequence). V was clipped by 6 bases and J by 0 bases, with 8 bases between them. CDR3 bases: TGCGCCAGCAGCCCGAAGGTGAACACTGAAGCTTTCTTT. As protein: CASSPKVNTEAFF.

This chain joins TRBV19 and TRBJ2-7, with a tentative D call TRBD2 (5 bases). Trimming left V 5 bases short and J 3 bases short, with 11 bases between. The CDR3 loop spans 13 amino acids. The germline V gene encodes CDR1 LNHDA and CDR2 SQIVND (reference sequence). CDR3 bases: TGTGCCAGTAGTTACCGGGAAGACTACGAGCAGTACTTC. The encoded protein is CASSYREDYEQYF.

The chain couples TRBV28 to TRBJ2-1; 9 bases are shared with TRBD2. There are 14 residues in the CDR3. CDR1 is MDHEN, CDR2 SYDVKM, per germline. With V trimmed by 10 bases and J by 3 bases, 7 bases remained unmatched. CDR3 amino acids: CATYSSGNYNEQFF. The DNA of the CDR3 is TGTGCCACCTACTCTAGCGGGAACTACAATGAGCAGTTCTTC.

This sequence joins TRBV28 and TRBJ2-7; D not certain. V dropped 7 bases and J dropped 3 bases, with 19 bases sitting between them. The CDR3 totals 15 residues. Germline V gene lookup returns CDR1 MDHEN and CDR2 SYDVKM. This chain's CDR3 is CASNRPHGPYYEQYF. CDR3 coding DNA: TGTGCCAGCAACCGCCCCCACGGACCATACTACGAGCAGTACTTC.

The rearrangement uses TRBV5-6 and TRBJ2-5; D uncertain. V was trimmed by 2 bases and J by 5 bases, leaving 16 bases between them. Looked up from germline, CDR1 is SGHDT and CDR2 is YYEEEE. This CDR3 has 15 residues. DNA for the CDR3: TGTGCCAGCAGCTTTGGTAGACTCCTGGGGGAGACCCAGTACTTC. Amino acids: CASSFGRLLGETQYF.

The chain links TRBV30 to TRBJ1-6; 7 bases agree with TRBD1. The germline gives CDR1 GTSNPN, CDR2 SVGIG (reference sequence). Trimming took 2 bases from V and 8 from J; bases not matched to a gene: 15. CDR3 size: 17 residues. The CDR3 bases are TGTGCCTGGAGTATTTCCAGCGCCGGGACAGTGGATTCACCCCTCCACTTT. This encodes CAWSISSAGTVDSPLHF.

The chain employs TRBV12-5 and TRBJ1-5; possible D gene TRBD1, 5 bases. Germline loops: CDR1 LGHNT, CDR2 FRNRAP. There are 12 residues in the CDR3. V lost 5 bases, J lost 4 bases, and 6 bases lay in between. In DNA form, the CDR3 reads TGTGCTAGTGGTCGGGGGAATCAGCCCCAGCATTTT. This codes for CASGRGNQPQHF.

There are a few counts of this clone. The chain employs TRBV2 and TRBJ1-1; no reliable D call. The ends were cut back, 6 bases at V and 1 base at J, with 15 bases in the middle. Looked up from germline, CDR1 is SNHLY and CDR2 is FYNNEI. The CDR3 totals 15 residues. The CDR3 protein is CASRNEQAPNTEAFF. CDR3 in DNA: TGTGCCAGCAGGAACGAGCAGGCCCCGAACACTGAAGCTTTCTTT.